This entry is about one TCR beta chain. The source of the sample is a study of blood T cells in healthy people across ages. This CDR3 has 14 amino acids. The germline V gene has CDR1 DFQATT and CDR2 SNEGSKA (reference sequence). Sample-barcoded 5' priming and a J-beta primer mix drove a second PCR of roughly 6 to 12 cycles. TCRdb passed the 5' RACE reads through MiXCR, listing each CDR3 protein once. The data show some 1,000,000 distinct CDR3 sequences, with approximately 25% seen just once and around 0.7% held by the top ten. Separately, the same data were catalogued under a study of T cells of mothers and their children. According to that study: With unrelated pairs as the comparison, related mother-child pairs had a slightly higher overlap that was not significant. Detection yielded no persistent microchimeric T cell clones.

The chain links TRBV20-1 to TRBJ2-7; D not resolved. The end of the DNA aligns better with TRBJ2-5, so the J call may be wrong. The source is a girl aged 2-10 years in good health. Sequenced: blood. CDR3 in amino acids: CSARDGSGQETQYF. The DNA of the CDR3 is TGCAGTGCTAGAGACGGGTCAGGTCAAGAGACCCAGTACTTC.